A selection of T cell receptor beta chains follows, all from one sample in a study of human T cells and chemical hapten exposure. TCRdb analysed the RACE reads with MiXCR anew, one entry per CDR3 protein. The repertoire holds some 27,000 distinct CDR3 sequences, 8% to 10% seen once, with 5.5% to 7% in the top ten. The input for sequencing was whole blood, taken in connection with sensitization to the hapten diphenylcyclopropenone (DPC). Receptors originate from a man aged 30-40 years with alopecia areata. Some clones in this sample may be carry-over from other donors' samples. The CDR3 runs from the conserved cysteine through the conserved F or W. The D gene is left open where the match is weak. Clone size is stated in some rows and not others, as once, few, many or a class when expanded.

J	D	size	V	DNA	CDR3
TRBJ1-5	-	-	TRBV2	TGTGCCAGCAGTGGACAGGGCAATCAGCCCCAGCATTTT	CASSGQGNQPQHF
TRBJ1-1	-	-	TRBV19	TGTGCCAGCACTCAAGACGGCATGAACACTGAAGCTTTCTTT	CASTQDGMNTEAFF
TRBJ1-1	-	few	TRBV29-1	TGCAGCTCCCACAGGGTCCCGTCCCAGAACACTGAAGCTTTCTTT	CSSHRVPSQNTEAFF
TRBJ2-3	-	many	TRBV7-2	TGTGCCAGCAGCTTAATTCTCCTAGGCACAGATACGCAGTATTTT	CASSLILLGTDTQYF
TRBJ2-7	-	-	TRBV6-2/TRBV6-3	TGTGCCACCTCGGGACAAGCCTCCTACGAGCAGTACTTC	CATSGQASYEQYF
TRBJ1-4	-	-	TRBV9	TGTGCCAGCAGCGTAGGGGTGGGAGAAAAACTGTTTTTT	CASSVGVGEKLFF
TRBJ2-5	-	many	TRBV5-4	TGTGCCAGCAGCTTGGCAGGGTGGGACCCTCAGACCCAGTACTTC	CASSLAGWDPQTQYF
TRBJ2-7	-	many	TRBV19	TGTGCCAGTAGTTTAGGACCCTCCTACGAGCAGTACTTC	CASSLGPSYEQYF
TRBJ2-4	-	many	TRBV29-1	TGCAGCGTTTCCCGTTTGGACCGTCCCAACGAGAACATTCAGTACTTC	CSVSRLDRPNENIQYF
TRBJ2-7	-	-	TRBV7-9	TGTGCCAGCAGCCGGGACTCCCTCTCCTACGAGCAGTACTTC	CASSRDSLSYEQYF
TRBJ1-1	-	-	TRBV6-5	TGTGCCAGCGCAGGGAATTGGAACACTGAAGCTTTCTTT	CASAGNWNTEAFF
TRBJ2-5	-	large	TRBV12-3/TRBV12-4	TGTGCCAGCAGTTTAGACGGGCACCAAGAGACCCAGTACTTC	CASSLDGHQETQYF
TRBJ1-5	-	many	TRBV6-5	TGTGCCAGCAGTTACTCAAGGGTCGATCAGCCCCAGCATTTT	CASSYSRVDQPQHF